This T cell receptor (beta chain) stems from a study of T cell responses to AZD1222 COVID-19 vaccine. Study details: Second-dose groups at about 4 or about 12 weeks were pooled.

The V and J ends lost 2 bases and 6 bases respectively, with 5 bases between them. Germline CDR1 is KGHSH and CDR2 is LQKENI. There are 12 residues in the CDR3. Generated by immunoSEQ multiplex PCR, the TCRdb table keeps only in-frame clones and is missing some. Of roughly 50,000 clones listed, around 80% were seen once; the top ten hold roughly 6.6%. A remark on this clone: Its matching antigen is unknown.

Study-level findings and limits: Seropositive AZD1222 recipients at baseline numbered only five or six. Spike as a whole was targeted by vaccine-associated CD4 TCRs, dominant at 160-218 and 743-854. A mostly white British donor set with more females was recruited, and clonal diversity was possibly underestimated.

The source material was peripheral blood, sampled on day 0 of AZD1222 vaccination. The chain has TRBV18 and TRBJ2-4, with D unclear. This TCR was recovered from an adult in good health. The CDR3, as DNA: TGTGCCAGCTCACCAAGAGGAAACATTCAGTACTTC. Encoded protein: CASSPRGNIQYF.